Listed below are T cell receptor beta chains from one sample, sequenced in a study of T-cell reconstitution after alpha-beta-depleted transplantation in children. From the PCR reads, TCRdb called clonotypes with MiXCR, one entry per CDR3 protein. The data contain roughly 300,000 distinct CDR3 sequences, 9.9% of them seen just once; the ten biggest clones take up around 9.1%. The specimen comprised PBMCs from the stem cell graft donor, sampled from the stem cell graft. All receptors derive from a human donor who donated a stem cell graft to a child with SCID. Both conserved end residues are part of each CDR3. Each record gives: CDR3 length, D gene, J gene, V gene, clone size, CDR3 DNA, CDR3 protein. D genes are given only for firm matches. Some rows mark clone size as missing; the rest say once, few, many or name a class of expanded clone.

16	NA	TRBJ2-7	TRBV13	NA	TGTGCCAGCAGCTTAGAGGTCAGGTCCGCCACGTACGAGCAGTACTTC	CASSLEVRSATYEQYF
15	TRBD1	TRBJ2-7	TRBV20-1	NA	TGCAGTGCCCACAAAGGGACAGGGGGCAACTACGAGCAGTACTTC	CSAHKGTGGNYEQYF
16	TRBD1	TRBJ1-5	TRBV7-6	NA	TGTGCCAGCAGCCCCGGAACAGGGGCTCGGAATCACCCCCAGCATTTT	CASSPGTGARNHPQHF
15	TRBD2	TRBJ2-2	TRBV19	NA	TGTGCCAGTAGTCTCGGACTAGCGCGGACCGGGGAGCTGTTTTTT	CASSLGLARTGELFF
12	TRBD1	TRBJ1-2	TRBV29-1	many	TGCAGCGTTGAGGGACAGGGTCATGGCTACACCTTC	CSVEGQGHGYTF
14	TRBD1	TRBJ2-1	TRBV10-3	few	TGTGCCATCAGTGGGGGACAGGGGGCTGTTGAGCAGTTCTTC	CAISGGQGAVEQFF
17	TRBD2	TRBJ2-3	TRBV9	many	TGTGCCAGCAGCGCAGCACCGGGACTAGGTCGAACAGATACGCAGTATTTT	CASSAAPGLGRTDTQYF
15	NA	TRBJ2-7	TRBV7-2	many	TGTGCCAGCAGCTTGACAGGAACCAAATCCTACGAGCAGTACTTC	CASSLTGTKSYEQYF
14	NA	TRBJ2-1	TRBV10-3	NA	TGTGCCGGAGGGCAGGGGGGGATACTCAATGAGCAGTTCTTC	CAGGQGGILNEQFF
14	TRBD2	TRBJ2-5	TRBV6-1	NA	TGTGCCAGCATCCCATCGGGAGGAGGGGAGACCCAGTACTTC	CASIPSGGGETQYF
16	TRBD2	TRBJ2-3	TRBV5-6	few	TGTGCCAGCAGCTTGAGCACTAGCGGAAGCACAGATACGCAGTATTTT	CASSLSTSGSTDTQYF
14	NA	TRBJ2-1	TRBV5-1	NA	TGCGCCAGCAGCTTGGAAGGGTCTAAAGATGAGCAGTTCTTC	CASSLEGSKDEQFF
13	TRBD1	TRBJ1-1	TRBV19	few	TGTGCCAGTTGGGGACAGAAGAACACTGAAGCTTTCTTT	CASWGQKNTEAFF
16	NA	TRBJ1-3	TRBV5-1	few	TGCGCCAGCAGCAGGGATACAGTGAGCTCTGGAAACACCATATATTTT	CASSRDTVSSGNTIYF
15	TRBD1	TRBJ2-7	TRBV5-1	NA	TGCGCCAGCACCAATACCGGGACAGGGGCCTCCGAGCAGTACTTC	CASTNTGTGASEQYF
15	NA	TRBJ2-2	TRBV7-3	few	TGTGCCAGCAGCTTAAATCCTTTCAACACCGGGGAGCTGTTTTTT	CASSLNPFNTGELFF
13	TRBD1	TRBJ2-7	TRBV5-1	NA	TGCGCCAGCAGCTCGGAGTCTTTGGGACAGCGGAACTTC	CASSSESLGQRNF
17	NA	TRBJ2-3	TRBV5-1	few	TGCGCCAGCAGCTTGGTTTCCGGCGGGGACAGCACAGATACGCAGTATTTT	CASSLVSGGDSTDTQYF
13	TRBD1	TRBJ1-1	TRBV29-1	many	TGCAGCGTTGAGGGCCAGGGGGCGAGTGAAGCTTTCTTT	CSVEGQGASEAFF
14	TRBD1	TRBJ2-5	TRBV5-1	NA	TGCGCCAGCACCACCGGGACAGGAAAAGAGACCCAGTACTTC	CASTTGTGKETQYF
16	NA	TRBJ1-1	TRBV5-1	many	TGCGCCAGCAGCTTGGCATCGGGAGCTATTAACACTGAAGCTTTCTTT	CASSLASGAINTEAFF
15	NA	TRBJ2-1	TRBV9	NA	TGTGCCAGCAGCGTAGCTCTGGAGGGGTCCAATGAGCAGTTCTTC	CASSVALEGSNEQFF
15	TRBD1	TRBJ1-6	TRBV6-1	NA	TGTGCCAGCAGTACCGGGACAGGGGCGAATTCACCCCTCCACTTT	CASSTGTGANSPLHF
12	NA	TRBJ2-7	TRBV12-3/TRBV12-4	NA	TGTGCCAGCAGTTTATACGCGTCAGAGCAGTACTTC	CASSLYASEQYF
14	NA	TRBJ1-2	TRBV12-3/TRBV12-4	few	TGTGCCAGCAGTTCCCGGGACAAGAACTATGGCTACACCTTC	CASSSRDKNYGYTF
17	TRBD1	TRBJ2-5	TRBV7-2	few	TGTGCCAGCAGCTTATGGGCCTCGGACAGGGCACAAGAGACCCAGTACTTC	CASSLWASDRAQETQYF
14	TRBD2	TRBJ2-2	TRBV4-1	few	TGCGCCAGCGGGGCGGGGGTCGTGGGCGGGGAGCTGTTTTTT	CASGAGVVGGELFF
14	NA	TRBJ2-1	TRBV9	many	TGTGCCAGCAGCTCCTCCCCCGAATGGGATGAGCAGTTCTTC	CASSSSPEWDEQFF
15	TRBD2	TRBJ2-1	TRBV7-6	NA	TGTGCCAGCAGCCCCGGGACTAGCGGGGTCAATGAGCAGTTCTTC	CASSPGTSGVNEQFF
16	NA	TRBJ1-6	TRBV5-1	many	TGCGCCAGCAGCCAAGAGGCGGGCTCCTATAATTCACCCCTCCACTTT	CASSQEAGSYNSPLHF
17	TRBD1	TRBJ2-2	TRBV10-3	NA	TGTGCCATCAGTGGTACCCCCGGGACAGGGGCCACCGGGGAGCTGTTTTTT	CAISGTPGTGATGELFF
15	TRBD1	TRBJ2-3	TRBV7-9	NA	TGTGCCAGCAGCTTAGCCAGGGGGCTTGGAGATACGCAGTATTTT	CASSLARGLGDTQYF
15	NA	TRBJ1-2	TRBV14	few	TGTGCCAGCAGCCAAGATGTCAGGGCTAACAATGGCTACACCTTC	CASSQDVRANNGYTF
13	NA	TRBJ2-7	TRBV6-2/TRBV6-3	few	TGTGCCAGCAGTTACTCGGACAGCTACGAGCAGTACTTC	CASSYSDSYEQYF
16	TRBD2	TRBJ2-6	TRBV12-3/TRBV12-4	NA	TGTGCCAGCAGTTTAGGGGGGGGAACTGGGGCCAACGTCCTGACTTTC	CASSLGGGTGANVLTF
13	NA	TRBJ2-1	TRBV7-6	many	TGTGCCAGCAGCGTCAGGGGTGGGAATGAGCAGTTCTTC	CASSVRGGNEQFF
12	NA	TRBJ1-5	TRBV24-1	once	TGTGCCACCATTCTACAGGCACAGCCCCAGCATTTT	CATILQAQPQHF
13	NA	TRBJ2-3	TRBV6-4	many	TGTGCCAGCAGTGACTCGGACACAGATACGCAGTATTTT	CASSDSDTDTQYF
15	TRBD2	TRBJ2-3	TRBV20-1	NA	TGCAGTGCTAGTGCACTAGCGGGGGGGCCAGATACGCAGTATTTT	CSASALAGGPDTQYF
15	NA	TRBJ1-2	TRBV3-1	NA	TGTGCCAGCAGCCAAGATTTCTTTGGTGGCTATGGCTACACCTTC	CASSQDFFGGYGYTF
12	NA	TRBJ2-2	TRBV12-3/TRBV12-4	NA	TGTGCCGCTGGGGCGAACACCGGGGAGCTGTTTTTT	CAAGANTGELFF
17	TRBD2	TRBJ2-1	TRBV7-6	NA	TGTGCCAGCAGCTTAGGTAGCGGGGGGGCATCGGACAATGAGCAGTTCTTC	CASSLGSGGASDNEQFF
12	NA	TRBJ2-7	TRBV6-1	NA	TGTGCCAGCAGAATAACCCTTTACGAGCAGTACTTC	CASRITLYEQYF
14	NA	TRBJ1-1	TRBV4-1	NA	TGCGCCAGCAGCACCCAGACTCGGAACACTGAAGCTTTCTTT	CASSTQTRNTEAFF
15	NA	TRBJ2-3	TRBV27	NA	TGTGCCAGCAACGGGGGTCGTTCCCGCACAGATACGCAGTATTTT	CASNGGRSRTDTQYF
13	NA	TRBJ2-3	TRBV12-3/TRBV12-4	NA	TGTGCCAGCAGTTTTCCGGGGTCAGATACGCAGTATTTT	CASSFPGSDTQYF